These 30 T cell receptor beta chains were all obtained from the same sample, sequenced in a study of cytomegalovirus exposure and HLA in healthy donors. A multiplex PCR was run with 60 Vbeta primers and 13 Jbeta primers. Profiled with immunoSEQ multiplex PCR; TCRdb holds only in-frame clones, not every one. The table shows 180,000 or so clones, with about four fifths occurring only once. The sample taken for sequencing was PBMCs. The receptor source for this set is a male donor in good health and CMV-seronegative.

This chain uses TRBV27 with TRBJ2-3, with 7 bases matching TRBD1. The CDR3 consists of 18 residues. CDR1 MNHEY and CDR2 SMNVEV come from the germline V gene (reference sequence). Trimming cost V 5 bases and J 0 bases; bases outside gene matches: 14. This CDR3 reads CASSVQGMKDSSTDTQYF. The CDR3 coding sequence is TGTGCCAGCAGTGTACAGGGGATGAAGGATTCTAGCACAGATACGCAGTATTTT.

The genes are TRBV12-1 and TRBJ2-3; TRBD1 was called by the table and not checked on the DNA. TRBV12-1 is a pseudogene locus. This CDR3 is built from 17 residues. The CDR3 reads CASSFWGTGGSTDTQYF. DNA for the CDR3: TGTGCCAGCAGCTTTTGGGGGACAGGGGGAAGCACAGATACGCAGTATTTT.

CDR3: CASSQEGEQYF. CDR3 in DNA: TGTGCCAGCAGCCAAGAGGGCGAGCAGTACTTC. The V call is TRBV7-6, the J call TRBJ2-7, with D maybe TRBD2 (5 bases). There are 11 residues in the CDR3. Germline V gene data show CDR1 as SGHVS and CDR2 as FNYEAQ. Deletions cut 5 bases from V and 6 bases from J, with 8 bases between.

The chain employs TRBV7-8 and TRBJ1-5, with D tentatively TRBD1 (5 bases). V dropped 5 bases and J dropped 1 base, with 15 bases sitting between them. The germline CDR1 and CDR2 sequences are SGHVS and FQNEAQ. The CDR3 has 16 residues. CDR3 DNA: TGTGCCAGCAGCCCAGGGCCATCCCTGAGCAATCAGCCCCAGCATTTT. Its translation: CASSPGPSLSNQPQHF.

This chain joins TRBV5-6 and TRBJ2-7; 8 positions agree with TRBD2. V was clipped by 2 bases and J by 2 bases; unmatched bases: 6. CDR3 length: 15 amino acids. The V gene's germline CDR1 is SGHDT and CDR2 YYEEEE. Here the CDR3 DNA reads TGTGCCAGCAGCTTCCCCAGCGGGAGCCCCTACGAGCAGTACTTC. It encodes CASSFPSGSPYEQYF.

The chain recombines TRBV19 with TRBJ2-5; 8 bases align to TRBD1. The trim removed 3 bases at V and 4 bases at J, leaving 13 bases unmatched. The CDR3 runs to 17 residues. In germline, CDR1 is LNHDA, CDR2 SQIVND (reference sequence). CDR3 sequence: CASSMVDGRGRRETQYF. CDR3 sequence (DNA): TGTGCCAGTAGTATGGTGGACGGCAGGGGGCGAAGAGAGACCCAGTACTTC.

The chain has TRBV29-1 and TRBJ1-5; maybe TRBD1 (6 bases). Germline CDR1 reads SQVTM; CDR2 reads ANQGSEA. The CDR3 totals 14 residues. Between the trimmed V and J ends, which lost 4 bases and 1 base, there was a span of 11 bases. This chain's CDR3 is CSVAGQSSNQPQHF. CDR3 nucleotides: TGCAGCGTTGCAGGACAGTCGAGCAATCAGCCCCAGCATTTT.

CDR3 DNA: TGTGCCAGCAGGGGGCTAATGAACACTGAAGCTTTCTTT. Translated: CASRGLMNTEAFF. The chain joins TRBV6-1 to TRBJ1-1; possible D gene TRBD1, 5 bases. Trimming took 6 bases from V and 0 from J, leaving 8 bases between them. The CDR3 sequence is 13 residues long. Germline assignment: CDR1 MNHNS and CDR2 SASEGT.

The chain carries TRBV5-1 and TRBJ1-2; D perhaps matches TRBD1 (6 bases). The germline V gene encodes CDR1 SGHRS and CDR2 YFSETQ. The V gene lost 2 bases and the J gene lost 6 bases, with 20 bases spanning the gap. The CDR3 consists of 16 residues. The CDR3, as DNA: TGCGCCAGCAGCTTCCCAGGGGATGGCAAGGGGAATGGCTACACCTTC. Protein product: CASSFPGDGKGNGYTF.

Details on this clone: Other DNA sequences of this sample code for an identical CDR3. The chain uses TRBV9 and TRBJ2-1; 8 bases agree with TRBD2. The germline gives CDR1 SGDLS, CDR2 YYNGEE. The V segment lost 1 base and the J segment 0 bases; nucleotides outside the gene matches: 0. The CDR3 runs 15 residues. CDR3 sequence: CASSVSGSSYNEQFF. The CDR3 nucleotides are TGTGCCAGCAGCGTAAGCGGGAGCTCCTACAATGAGCAGTTCTTC.

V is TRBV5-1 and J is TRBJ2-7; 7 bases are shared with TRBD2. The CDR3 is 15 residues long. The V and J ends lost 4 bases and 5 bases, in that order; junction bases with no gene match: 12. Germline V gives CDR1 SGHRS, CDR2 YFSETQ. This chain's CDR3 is CASSPLWEGGNEQYF. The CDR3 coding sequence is TGCGCCAGCAGCCCTTTATGGGAGGGAGGCAACGAGCAGTACTTC.

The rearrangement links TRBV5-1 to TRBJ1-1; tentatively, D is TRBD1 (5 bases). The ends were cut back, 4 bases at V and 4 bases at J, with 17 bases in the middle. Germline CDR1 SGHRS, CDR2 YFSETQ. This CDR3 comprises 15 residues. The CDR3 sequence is CASSTRGGSGTEAFF. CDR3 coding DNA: TGCGCCAGCAGCACCCGTGGGGGGAGTGGCACTGAAGCTTTCTTT. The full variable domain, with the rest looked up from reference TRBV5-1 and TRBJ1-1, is KAGVTQTPRYLIKTRGQQVTLSCSPISGHRSVSWYQQTPGQGLQFLFEYFSETQRNKGNFPGRFSGRQFSNSRSEMNVSTLELGDSALYLCASSTRGGSGTEAFFGQGTRLTVV.

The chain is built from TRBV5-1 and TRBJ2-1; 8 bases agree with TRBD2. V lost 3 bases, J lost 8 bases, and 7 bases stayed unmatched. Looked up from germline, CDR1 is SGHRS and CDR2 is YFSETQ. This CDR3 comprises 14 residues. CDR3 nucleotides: TGCGCCAGCAGCTGGAGCGGGGGCTTGGATGAGCAGTTCTTC. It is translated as CASSWSGGLDEQFF.

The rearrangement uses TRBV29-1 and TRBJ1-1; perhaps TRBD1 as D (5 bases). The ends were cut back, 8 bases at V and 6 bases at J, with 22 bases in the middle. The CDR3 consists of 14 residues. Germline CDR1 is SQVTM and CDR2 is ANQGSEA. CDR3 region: CSFYRGSRSPEAFF. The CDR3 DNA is TGCAGCTTTTACCGGGGGAGTAGGAGCCCTGAAGCTTTCTTT.

The CDR3 DNA sequence: TGTGCCACTTCAAACCCACAGGGCTCCTCCTACAATGAGCAGTTCTTC. Translating gives CATSNPQGSSYNEQFF. The rearrangement joins TRBV2 to TRBJ2-1; D possibly corresponds to TRBD1 (6 bases). Germline V CDR1 and CDR2: SNHLY, FYNNEI. Deletions cut 10 bases from V and 0 bases from J, with 19 bases between. The CDR3 sequence is 16 residues long.

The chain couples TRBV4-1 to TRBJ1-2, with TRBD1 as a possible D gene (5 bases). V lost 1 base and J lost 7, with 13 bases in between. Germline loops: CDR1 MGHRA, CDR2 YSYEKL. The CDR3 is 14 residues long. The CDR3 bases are TGCGCCAGCAGCCAAGCGGGGGGATCGGGTGGCTACACCTTC. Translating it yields CASSQAGGSGGYTF.

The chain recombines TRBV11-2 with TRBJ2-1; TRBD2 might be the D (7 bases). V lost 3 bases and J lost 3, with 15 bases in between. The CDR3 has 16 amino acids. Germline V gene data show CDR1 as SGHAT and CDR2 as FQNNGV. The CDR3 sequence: CASSFLRGGDYNEQFF. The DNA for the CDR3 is TGTGCCAGCAGCTTCTTGAGGGGGGGGGACTACAATGAGCAGTTCTTC.

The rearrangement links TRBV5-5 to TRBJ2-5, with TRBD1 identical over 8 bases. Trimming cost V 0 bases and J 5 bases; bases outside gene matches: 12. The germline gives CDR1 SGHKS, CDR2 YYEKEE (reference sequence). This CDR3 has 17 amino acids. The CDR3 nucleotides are TGTGCCAGCAGCTTGGCCGGGGCAGGGGGCGGTGGGGAGACCCAGTACTTC. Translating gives CASSLAGAGGGGETQYF.

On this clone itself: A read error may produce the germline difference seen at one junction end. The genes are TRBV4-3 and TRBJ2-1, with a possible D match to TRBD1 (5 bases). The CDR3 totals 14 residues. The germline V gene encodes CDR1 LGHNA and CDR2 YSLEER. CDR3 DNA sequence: TGCGCCAGCAGCCAAGACCCGGACACCAATGAGCAGCTCTTC. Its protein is CASSQDPDTNEQLF.

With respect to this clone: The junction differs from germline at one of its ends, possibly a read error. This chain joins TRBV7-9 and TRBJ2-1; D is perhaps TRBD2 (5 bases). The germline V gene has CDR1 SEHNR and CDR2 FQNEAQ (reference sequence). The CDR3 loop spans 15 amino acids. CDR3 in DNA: TGTTCCAGCAGCTTAGGACCTAGCTTCACCAATGAGCAGTTCTTC. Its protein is CSSSLGPSFTNEQFF.

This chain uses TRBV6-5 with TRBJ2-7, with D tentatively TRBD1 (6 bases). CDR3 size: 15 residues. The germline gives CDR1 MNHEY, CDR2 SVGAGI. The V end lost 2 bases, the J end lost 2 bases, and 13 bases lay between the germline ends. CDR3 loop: CASSYTSRDTYEQYF. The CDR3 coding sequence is TGTGCCAGCAGTTACACGTCCCGGGACACCTACGAGCAGTACTTC.

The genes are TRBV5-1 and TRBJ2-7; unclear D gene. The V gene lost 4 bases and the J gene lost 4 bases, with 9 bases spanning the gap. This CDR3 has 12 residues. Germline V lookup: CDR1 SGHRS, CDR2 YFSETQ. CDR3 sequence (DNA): TGCGCCAGCAGCAAAAACAGTTACGAGCAGTACTTC. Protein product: CASSKNSYEQYF.

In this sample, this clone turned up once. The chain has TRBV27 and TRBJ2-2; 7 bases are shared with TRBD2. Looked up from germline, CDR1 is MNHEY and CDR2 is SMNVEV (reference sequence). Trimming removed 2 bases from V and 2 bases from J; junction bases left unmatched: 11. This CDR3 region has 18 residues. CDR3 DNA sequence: TGTGCCAGCAGTTTAGTTGTGGATGCTAGCGGCAACACCGGGGAGCTGTTTTTT. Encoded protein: CASSLVVDASGNTGELFF.

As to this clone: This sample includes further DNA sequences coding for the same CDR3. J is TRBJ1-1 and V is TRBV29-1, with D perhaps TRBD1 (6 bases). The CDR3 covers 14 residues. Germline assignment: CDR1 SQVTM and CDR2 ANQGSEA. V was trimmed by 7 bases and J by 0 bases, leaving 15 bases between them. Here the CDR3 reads CSAYGGRVNTEAFF. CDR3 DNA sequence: TGCAGCGCCTACGGGGGGCGAGTGAACACTGAAGCTTTCTTT.

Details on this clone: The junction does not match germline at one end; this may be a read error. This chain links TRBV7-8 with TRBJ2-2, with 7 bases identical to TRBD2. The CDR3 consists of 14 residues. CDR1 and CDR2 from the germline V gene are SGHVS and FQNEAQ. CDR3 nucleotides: TGTGCCAGCAGCATAGCGGGTCCCACCGGGGGGCTGTTTTTT. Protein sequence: CASSIAGPTGGLFF.

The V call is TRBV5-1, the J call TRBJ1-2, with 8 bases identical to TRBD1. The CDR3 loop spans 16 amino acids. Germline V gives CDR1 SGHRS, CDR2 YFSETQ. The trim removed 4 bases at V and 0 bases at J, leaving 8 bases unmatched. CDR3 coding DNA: TGCGCCAGCAGCAAGGACGGACAGGGTTCTAACTATGGCTACACCTTC. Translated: CASSKDGQGSNYGYTF. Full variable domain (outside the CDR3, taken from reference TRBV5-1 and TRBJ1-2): KAGVTQTPRYLIKTRGQQVTLSCSPISGHRSVSWYQQTPGQGLQFLFEYFSETQRNKGNFPGRFSGRQFSNSRSEMNVSTLELGDSALYLCASSKDGQGSNYGYTFGSGTRLTVV.

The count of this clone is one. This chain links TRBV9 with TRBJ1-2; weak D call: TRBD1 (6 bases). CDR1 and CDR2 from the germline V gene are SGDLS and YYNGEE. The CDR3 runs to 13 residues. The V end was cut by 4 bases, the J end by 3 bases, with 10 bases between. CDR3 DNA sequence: TGTGCCAGCAGCTTACAGGGAGACTATGGCTACACCTTC. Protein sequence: CASSLQGDYGYTF.

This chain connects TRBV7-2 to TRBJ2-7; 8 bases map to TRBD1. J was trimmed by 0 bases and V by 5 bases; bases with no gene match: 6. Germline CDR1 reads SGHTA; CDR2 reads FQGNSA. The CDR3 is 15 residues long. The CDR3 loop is CASSPRTGSSYEQYF. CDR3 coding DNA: TGTGCCAGCAGCCCGAGGACAGGGAGCTCCTACGAGCAGTACTTC.

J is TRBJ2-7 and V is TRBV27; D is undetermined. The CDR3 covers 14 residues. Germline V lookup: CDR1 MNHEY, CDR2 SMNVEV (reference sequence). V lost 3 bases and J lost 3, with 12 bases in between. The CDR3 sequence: CASSLFAENYEQYF. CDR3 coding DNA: TGTGCCAGCAGTTTGTTCGCAGAAAACTACGAGCAGTACTTC.

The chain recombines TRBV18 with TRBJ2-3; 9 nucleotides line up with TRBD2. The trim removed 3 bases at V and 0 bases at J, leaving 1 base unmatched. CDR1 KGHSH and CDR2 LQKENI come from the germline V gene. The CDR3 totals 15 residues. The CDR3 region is CASSPGLASTDTQYF. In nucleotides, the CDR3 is TGTGCCAGCTCACCGGGACTAGCTAGCACAGATACGCAGTATTTT.